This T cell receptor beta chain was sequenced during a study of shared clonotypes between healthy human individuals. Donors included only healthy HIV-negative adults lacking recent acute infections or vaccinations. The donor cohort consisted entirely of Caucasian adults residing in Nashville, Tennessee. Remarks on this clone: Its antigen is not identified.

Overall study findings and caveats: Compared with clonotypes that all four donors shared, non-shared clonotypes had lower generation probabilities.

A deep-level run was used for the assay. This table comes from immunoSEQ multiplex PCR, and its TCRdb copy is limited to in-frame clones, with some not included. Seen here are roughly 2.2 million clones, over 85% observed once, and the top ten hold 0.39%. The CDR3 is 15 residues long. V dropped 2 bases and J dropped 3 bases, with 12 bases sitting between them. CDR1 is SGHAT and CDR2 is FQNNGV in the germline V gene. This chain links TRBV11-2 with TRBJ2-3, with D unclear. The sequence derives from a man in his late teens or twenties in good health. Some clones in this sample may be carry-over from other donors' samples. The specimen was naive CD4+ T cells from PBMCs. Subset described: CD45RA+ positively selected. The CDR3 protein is CASSLRVGVTDTQYF. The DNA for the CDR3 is TGTGCCAGCAGCTTAAGGGTTGGGGTTACAGATACGCAGTATTTT.